This record looks at one T cell receptor (beta chain) sequence and its context. The data belong to a study of blood T cell repertoires in COVID-19. Study information: Specimens from acute and convalescent COVID-19 originated in the United States, Italy and Spain. PBMCs, B-cell-depleted T cells, or T cells provided the cDNA or gDNA that made up the material.

Trimming cost V 0 bases and J 2 bases; bases outside gene matches: 5. Germline V gene lookup returns CDR1 GTSNPN and CDR2 SVGIG (reference sequence). This CDR3 comprises 15 residues. Among Cohort 3 donors, those recovered had two negative PCRs, clearance, or symptom resolution. The assay was immunoSEQ multiplex PCR, and TCRdb's table has in-frame clones only and misses some. The data hold over 250,000 clones, with under 90% observed a single time. This receptor was obtained from a woman aged 60-70 years who had recovered from COVID-19. The specimen sequenced was PBMCs or T cells enriched from blood (not recorded which). J is TRBJ2-3 and V is TRBV30, with 7 bases fitting TRBD2. CDR3 nucleotides: TGTGCCTGGAGTGTGGCTAGCGGATTCACAGATACGCAGTATTTT. Translating it yields CAWSVASGFTDTQYF.